Listed here is a single T cell receptor (beta chain). In the original analysis: From reference gene primer amplification, estimates of nucleated cell counts were derived. Profiled with immunoSEQ multiplex PCR; TCRdb holds only in-frame clones, not every one. The DNA gave D and trimming, while V, J and clone size come from that table. The sample includes 390,000 or so clones, about nine tenths of them seen just once. This entry comes from a study of blood T cell repertoires in COVID-19. On the study more broadly: Material from acute and convalescent COVID-19 was sourced from the United States, Italy and Spain.

The specimen was peripheral blood. The source is a woman in her 30s with active or convalescent COVID-19.

The CDR3 bases are TGCGCCAGCAGCTTCGACAGGGGGCTCACAGATACGCAGTATTTT. Translation: CASSFDRGLTDTQYF. The V call is TRBV5-1, the J call TRBJ2-3; TRBD1 agrees at 10 bases. The length of the CDR3 is 15 residues. After removal of 2 bases from V and 2 bases from J, the junction contained 2 bases not matched to a gene. Germline V lookup: CDR1 SGHRS, CDR2 YFSETQ.